A single sample is the source of the 28 T cell receptor beta chains below, sequenced in a study of shared T cell receptors in the human thymus. Data came from immunoSEQ multiplex PCR; TCRdb stores just in-frame clones and leaves some out. The sample lists fewer than 700,000 clones, approximately 87% occurring once. This sample also belongs to another study, concerning human thymus T cells.

What was sequenced was thymocytes. The receptors stem from a boy under two years old with a congenital heart defect.

The gene calls are TRBV19 and TRBJ2-2; TRBD2 agrees at 7 bases. The ends lost 9 bases at V and 3 bases at J; junction bases unmatched: 7. The CDR3 is 14 amino acids. Germline lookup yields CDR1 LNHDA and CDR2 SQIVND (reference sequence). The CDR3 bases are TGTGCCAGCAGCCGGCGGGAGTACACCGGGGAGCTGTTTTTT. Encoded protein: CASSRREYTGELFF.

The V and J genes are TRBV30 and TRBJ2-5; 12 bases fit TRBD2. Trimming took 4 bases from V and 3 from J; bases not matched to a gene: 9. From germline, CDR1 is GTSNPN and CDR2 SVGIG (reference sequence). The CDR3 is made up of 16 amino acids. This CDR3 reads CAWTTSGSMGKETQYF. Written as DNA, the CDR3 is TGTGCCTGGACGACTAGCGGGAGCATGGGCAAAGAGACCCAGTACTTC.

The V call is TRBV6-6, the J call TRBJ2-7; D perhaps matches TRBD1 (5 bases). Germline CDR1 MNHNY, CDR2 SVGAGI (reference sequence). The CDR3 has 13 amino acids. Trimming removed 7 bases at V and 2 bases at J, with 12 bases between. The CDR3 nucleotides are TGTGCCAGCACCCCGGACACCACCTACGAGCAGTACTTC. Amino acids: CASTPDTTYEQYF.

The sample holds a few counts of this clone. V and J are TRBV2 and TRBJ2-7; 9 nucleotides match TRBD2. J was trimmed by 6 bases and V by 4 bases; bases with no gene match: 4. The CDR3 sequence is 13 residues long. Germline assignment: CDR1 SNHLY and CDR2 FYNNEI. The CDR3 reads CASSGGLACEQYF. Written as DNA, the CDR3 is TGTGCCAGCAGTGGCGGACTAGCGTGCGAGCAGTACTTC.

Only one count was recorded for this clone. This chain links TRBV7-9 with TRBJ2-1; D is perhaps TRBD2 (5 bases). CDR1 is SEHNR and CDR2 is FQNEAQ in the germline V gene (reference sequence). Trimming pared 5 bases from V and 4 bases from J, leaving 27 bases between. This CDR3 contains 19 residues. The CDR3, as DNA: TGTGCCAGCAGCCACCACCTCTTTGAGGGAGAGGATACGTACAATGAGCAGTTCTTC. Its translation: CASSHHLFEGEDTYNEQFF.

This chain links TRBV7-9 with TRBJ2-3; TRBD2 matches 9 bases. Germline V lookup: CDR1 SEHNR, CDR2 FQNEAQ (reference sequence). This CDR3 is 14 amino acids long. Losses at the gene ends were 5 bases for V and 4 bases for J; bases not matched to a gene: 4. The CDR3 loop is CASSDSGRSDTQYF. The CDR3 DNA sequence: TGTGCCAGCAGCGATAGCGGGAGATCAGATACGCAGTATTTT.

The CDR3 here is CASSSQGATNEKLFF. The CDR3 region has the DNA TGTGCCAGCAGCTCCCAGGGGGCAACTAATGAAAAACTGTTTTTT. The chain recombines TRBV7-2 with TRBJ1-4, with 7 bases lining up with TRBD1. The germline CDR1 and CDR2 sequences are SGHTA and FQGNSA. The CDR3 is 15 amino acids. With V trimmed by 4 bases and J by 0 bases, 2 bases remained unmatched. The full variable domain, completed using reference TRBV7-2 and TRBJ1-4, is GAGVSQSPSNKVTEKGKDVELRCDPISGHTALYWYRQSLGQGLEFLIYFQGNSAPDKSGLPSDRFSAERTGGSVSTLTIQRTQQEDSAVYLCASSSQGATNEKLFFGSGTQLSVL.

The chain uses TRBV11-1 and TRBJ1-5, with 7 bases lining up with TRBD1. This CDR3 has 13 residues. Losses at the gene ends were 4 bases for V and 5 bases for J; bases not matched to a gene: 2. Germline V lookup: CDR1 SGHAT, CDR2 FQDESV (reference sequence). This CDR3 is CASSSTGDQPQHF. CDR3 DNA sequence: TGTGCCAGCAGCTCCACAGGGGATCAGCCCCAGCATTTT.

V usage is TRBV27 and J usage is TRBJ1-1; TRBD1 is a possible D gene (6 bases). Germline V gene data show CDR1 as MNHEY and CDR2 as SMNVEV (reference sequence). This CDR3 contains 13 residues. The V end lost 4 bases, the J end lost 1 base, and 7 bases lay between the germline ends. The CDR3 loop reads CASSSTGNTEAFF. The CDR3 bases are TGTGCCAGCAGTTCGACAGGGAACACTGAAGCTTTCTTT.

The chain couples TRBV7-9 to TRBJ1-4; possible D gene TRBD1, 5 bases. From germline, CDR1 is SEHNR and CDR2 FQNEAQ (reference sequence). The CDR3 sequence is 17 residues long. Between the trimmed V and J ends, which lost 5 bases and 10 bases, there was a span of 26 bases. CDR3 DNA: TGTGCCAGCAGCAGCTCTGTGCGGGGTGGGGAGAGGGGAAAACTGTTTTTT. Residues: CASSSSVRGGERGKLFF.

This chain's CDR3 is CASSTGLMRGDTQYF. The CDR3 nucleotides are TGTGCCAGCTCAACGGGACTGATGAGGGGAGATACGCAGTATTTT. The gene calls are TRBV18 and TRBJ2-3; D may be TRBD2 (6 bases). The germline V gene has CDR1 KGHSH and CDR2 LQKENI. The CDR3 extends over 15 amino acids. V was pared by 5 bases and J by 5 bases, with 17 bases between.

The chain's CDR3 is CASSPRGAEAIYNEQFF. CDR3 sequence (DNA): TGCGCCAGCAGCCCCCGGGGGGCCGAGGCGATATACAATGAGCAGTTCTTC. The gene calls are TRBV4-1 and TRBJ2-1; weak D call: TRBD2 (7 bases). The CDR3 loop spans 17 amino acids. CDR1 MGHRA and CDR2 YSYEKL come from the germline V gene. V was pared by 4 bases and J by 4 bases, with 20 bases between.

The gene calls are TRBV4-1 and TRBJ1-5, with 9 bases aligning to TRBD1. The length of the CDR3 is 18 residues. The V gene's germline CDR1 is MGHRA and CDR2 YSYEKL. V was clipped by 0 bases and J by 1 base; unmatched bases: 7. CDR3 in DNA: TGCGCCAGCAGCCAAGACACAGGGGGCGCGTGGAGCAATCAGCCCCAGCATTTT. Translation gives CASSQDTGGAWSNQPQHF.

This clone was seen once. The V and J genes are TRBV28 and TRBJ2-1; 13 nucleotides align to TRBD2. CDR1 MDHEN and CDR2 SYDVKM come from the germline V gene. The CDR3 totals 19 residues. Unmatched junction bases numbered 11, after V lost 2 bases and J lost 4 bases. CDR3 DNA: TGTGCCAGCAGTTTAGTCCCGTTACTAGCGGGAGGGTCGTACAATGAGCAGTTCTTC. Residues: CASSLVPLLAGGSYNEQFF.

The chain combines TRBV4-2 with TRBJ2-7; 10 nucleotides agree with TRBD1. Germline CDR1 and CDR2: LGHNA and YNFKEQ. V was pared by 3 bases and J by 4 bases, with 6 bases of the junction left unmatched. The CDR3 extends over 15 amino acids. The CDR3 coding sequence is TGTGCCAGCAGCCACGGGGACAGGGGTACATACGAGCAGTACTTC. Translating gives CASSHGDRGTYEQYF.

This chain connects TRBV2 to TRBJ2-7; 10 positions match TRBD2. J lost 3 bases, V lost 1 base, and 6 bases had no gene match. CDR1 SNHLY and CDR2 FYNNEI come from the germline V gene. CDR3 length: 16 residues. The CDR3: CASSEVQGTSVYEQYF. For the CDR3, the DNA is TGTGCCAGCAGTGAAGTACAAGGGACTAGCGTCTACGAGCAGTACTTC. Drawing the rest from reference TRBV2 and TRBJ2-7, the complete variable domain is EPEVTQTPSHQVTQMGQEVILRCVPISNHLYFYWYRQILGQKVEFLVSFYNNEISEKSEIFDDQFSVERPDGSNFTLKIRSTKLEDSAMYFCASSEVQGTSVYEQYFGPGTRLTVT.

The chain links TRBV11-3 to TRBJ2-5, with 11 bases that match TRBD2. This CDR3 has 19 amino acids. The V and J ends lost 4 bases and 7 bases, in that order; junction bases with no gene match: 20. Germline V gene data show CDR1 as SGHNT and CDR2 as YENEEA. The CDR3 is CASSSVRPTSGIVGVTQYF. Here the CDR3 DNA reads TGTGCCAGCAGCTCTGTCCGCCCGACTAGCGGGATAGTGGGCGTGACCCAGTACTTC.

The V and J genes are TRBV27 and TRBJ1-1; D is possibly TRBD1 (5 bases). V was pared by 7 bases and J by 3 bases, with 12 bases between. From germline, CDR1 is MNHEY and CDR2 SMNVEV (reference sequence). The CDR3 contains 13 residues. The CDR3 sequence is CASKGGADTEAFF. As DNA, the CDR3 is TGTGCCAGCAAAGGAGGGGCGGACACTGAAGCTTTCTTT.

This chain joins TRBV30 and TRBJ1-5, with a weak D call TRBD1 (5 bases). V was pared by 3 bases and J by 2 bases, with 20 bases between. This CDR3 contains 17 residues. Germline values: CDR1 GTSNPN, CDR2 SVGIG (reference sequence). Here the CDR3 reads CAWSPDTTFEGNQPQHF. The CDR3 DNA reads as TGTGCCTGGAGCCCGGACACCACCTTCGAGGGCAATCAGCCCCAGCATTTT. Full variable domain (rest looked up from reference TRBV30 and TRBJ1-5): SQTIHQWPATLVQPVGSPLSLECTVEGTSNPNLYWYRQAAGRGLQLLFYSVGIGQISSEVPQNLSASRPQDRQFILSSKKLLLSDSGFYLCAWSPDTTFEGNQPQHFGDGTRLSIL.

The J gene is TRBJ2-7, the V gene TRBV19; 15 nucleotides agree with TRBD2. Germline assignment: CDR1 LNHDA and CDR2 SQIVND (reference sequence). The CDR3 is 18 residues long. Trimming removed 3 bases from V and 2 bases from J; junction bases left unmatched: 8. DNA of the CDR3: TGTGCCAGTAGTATGCGAGGGACTAGCGGGAGGCCGACCTACGAGCAGTACTTC. Its translation: CASSMRGTSGRPTYEQYF.

CDR3 amino acids: CASSQGDVGTAFEQYF. The CDR3 nucleotides read TGTGCCAGCAGCCAAGGGGACGTCGGGACAGCCTTTGAGCAGTACTTC. This chain connects TRBV14 to TRBJ2-7; 7 bases map to TRBD1. The V segment lost 1 base and the J segment 7 bases; nucleotides outside the gene matches: 13. Germline CDR1 SGHDN, CDR2 FVKESK. The CDR3 runs 16 residues. Looking up the rest from reference TRBV14 and TRBJ2-7 gives the full variable domain: EAGVTQFPSHSVIEKGQTVTLRCDPISGHDNLYWYRRVMGKEIKFLLHFVKESKQDESGMPNNRFLAERTGGTYSTLKVQPAELEDSGVYFCASSQGDVGTAFEQYFGPGTRLTVT.

J is TRBJ2-7 and V is TRBV7-9; D might be TRBD2 (6 bases). The ends were cut back, 1 base at V and 0 bases at J, with 13 bases in the middle. This CDR3 spans 16 amino acids. Germline V gene data show CDR1 as SEHNR and CDR2 as FQNEAQ (reference sequence). The CDR3 DNA sequence: TGTGCCAGCAGCTTAGTAGGGGTCGGGAGCTCCTACGAGCAGTACTTC. It yields the protein CASSLVGVGSSYEQYF.

The V gene is TRBV27, the J gene TRBJ2-3, with TRBD2 identical over 10 bases. The germline gives CDR1 MNHEY, CDR2 SMNVEV (reference sequence). V was clipped by 2 bases and J by 4 bases; unmatched bases: 12. The CDR3 has 18 residues. CDR3 DNA: TGTGCCAGCAGTTTACGTTGTCGGTCTAGCGGGAGATCAGATACGCAGTATTTT. Its translation is CASSLRCRSSGRSDTQYF.

V usage is TRBV28 and J usage is TRBJ2-5; a weak D match, TRBD2 (5 bases). The germline V and J ends were trimmed by 5 bases and 5 bases, with 24 bases remaining between them. The CDR3 is made up of 17 amino acids. CDR1 is MDHEN and CDR2 is SYDVKM in the germline V gene. The CDR3 region is CASSPMLQGRRGETQYF. DNA of the CDR3: TGTGCCAGCAGTCCTATGCTCCAAGGCAGAAGAGGGGAGACCCAGTACTTC. The full variable domain, in which reference TRBV28 and TRBJ2-5 provide the parts outside the CDR3, is DVKVTQSSRYLVKRTGEKVFLECVQDMDHENMFWYRQDPGLGLRLIYFSYDVKMKEKGDIPEGYSVSREKKERFSLILESASTNQTSMYLCASSPMLQGRRGETQYFGPGTRLLVL.

This clone has a single count. V is TRBV11-2 and J is TRBJ2-2, with 14 bases that match TRBD2. V dropped 5 bases and J dropped 5; count of bases not matched to a gene: 7. CDR3 size: 17 residues. Germline-derived CDR1 and CDR2 are SGHAT and FQNNGV. CDR3 in DNA: TGTGCCAGCAGCCTGGGACTAGCGGGAGATTGGACCGGGGAGCTGTTTTTT. Its protein is CASSLGLAGDWTGELFF.

The chain links TRBV7-6 to TRBJ2-7; D not certain. Germline CDR1 SGHVS, CDR2 FNYEAQ. Trimming removed 0 bases at V and 3 bases at J, with 12 bases between. This CDR3 region has 15 residues. CDR3 nucleotide sequence: TGTGCCAGCAGCTTAGCACGAGAGTACTACTACGAGCAGTACTTC. This codes for CASSLAREYYYEQYF.

This chain connects TRBV7-2 to TRBJ2-3; D possibly corresponds to TRBD1 (6 bases). Looked up from germline, CDR1 is SGHTA and CDR2 is FQGNSA. With 5 bases removed from V and 6 bases from J, the gap between germline ends came to 12 bases. The CDR3 runs to 13 residues. Here the CDR3 reads CASSPTGIDTQYF. The CDR3 region has the DNA TGTGCCAGCAGCCCAACAGGGATTGATACGCAGTATTTT.

The genes are TRBV4-2 and TRBJ2-5; the D gene is possibly TRBD2 (6 bases). Trimming stripped 0 bases from V and 1 base from J, with 15 bases between. The CDR3 contains 17 residues. CDR1 is LGHNA, CDR2 YNFKEQ, per germline. CDR3 nucleotides: TGTGCCAGCAGCCAAGATGGCGCGGGGCCCCTCCAAGAGACCCAGTACTTC. Translation gives CASSQDGAGPLQETQYF.